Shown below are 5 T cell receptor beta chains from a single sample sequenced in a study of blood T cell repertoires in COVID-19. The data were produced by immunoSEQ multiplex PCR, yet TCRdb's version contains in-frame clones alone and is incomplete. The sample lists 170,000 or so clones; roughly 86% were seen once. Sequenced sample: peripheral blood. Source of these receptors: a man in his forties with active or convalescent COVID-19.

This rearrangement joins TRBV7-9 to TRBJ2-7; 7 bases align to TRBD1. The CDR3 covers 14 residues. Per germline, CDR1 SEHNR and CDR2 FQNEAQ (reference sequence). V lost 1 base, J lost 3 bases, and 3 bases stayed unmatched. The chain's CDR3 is CASSLVGTDYEQYF. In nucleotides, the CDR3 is TGTGCCAGCAGCTTAGTAGGGACAGACTACGAGCAGTACTTC.

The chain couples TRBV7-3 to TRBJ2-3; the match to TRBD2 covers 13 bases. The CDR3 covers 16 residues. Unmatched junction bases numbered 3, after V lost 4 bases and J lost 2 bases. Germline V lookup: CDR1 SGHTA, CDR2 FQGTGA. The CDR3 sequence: CASSSGTSGATDTQYF. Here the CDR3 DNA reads TGTGCCAGCAGCTCCGGGACTAGCGGGGCCACAGATACGCAGTATTTT.

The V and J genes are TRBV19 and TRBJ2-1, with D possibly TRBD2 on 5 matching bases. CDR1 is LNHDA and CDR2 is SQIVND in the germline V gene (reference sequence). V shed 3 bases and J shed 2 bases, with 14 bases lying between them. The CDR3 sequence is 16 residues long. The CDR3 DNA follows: TGTGCCAGTAGTATCCCCTCCGGACTGGCCTACAATGAGCAGTTCTTC. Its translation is CASSIPSGLAYNEQFF.

In DNA, the CDR3 is TGTGCCAGTAGTATACAGCGGGACACTGAAGCTTTCTTT. Its translation is CASSIQRDTEAFF. The chain joins TRBV19 to TRBJ1-1; no reliable D call. With 2 bases removed from V and 3 bases from J, the gap between germline ends came to 7 bases. CDR3 length equals 13 residues. The germline CDR1 and CDR2 sequences are LNHDA and SQIVND (reference sequence).

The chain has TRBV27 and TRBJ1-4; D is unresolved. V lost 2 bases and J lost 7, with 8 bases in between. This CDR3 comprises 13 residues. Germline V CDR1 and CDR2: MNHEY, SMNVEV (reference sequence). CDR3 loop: CASSLIGGEKLFF. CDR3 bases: TGTGCCAGCAGTTTAATAGGCGGTGAAAAACTGTTTTTT.